Shown below are 9 T cell receptor beta chains from a single sample sequenced in a study of siplizumab effects on memory and regulatory T cells. Here immunoSEQ multiplex PCR was the method, and the copy in TCRdb shows in-frame clones only, minus some. This sample has about 100,000 clones, with 90% to 95% found just once. The sample consisted of Tregs sorted from blood. The receptors derive from a human donor in good health.

The chain has TRBV28 and TRBJ2-7; D is perhaps TRBD1 or TRBD2 (5 bases each). Germline-derived CDR1 and CDR2 are MDHEN and SYDVKM. The CDR3 loop spans 14 amino acids. V lost 5 bases and J 5 bases, leaving 16 bases between the germline ends. Here the CDR3 reads CASSPPMRGDEQYF. The CDR3 DNA reads TGTGCCAGCAGTCCCCCCATGCGAGGGGACGAGCAGTACTTC.

V and J are TRBV5-4 and TRBJ2-7; 11 bases fit TRBD2. V was pared by 4 bases and J by 2 bases, with 5 bases of the junction left unmatched. The CDR3 runs 15 residues. The V gene's germline CDR1 is SGHNT and CDR2 YYREEE (reference sequence). The CDR3 DNA reads TGTGCCAGCAGCCCGGGGACTAGCGGAACCTACGAGCAGTACTTC. Amino acid sequence: CASSPGTSGTYEQYF.

The chain recombines TRBV10-1 with TRBJ2-1; 8 bases fit TRBD1. Looked up from germline, CDR1 is WNHNN and CDR2 is SYGVQD (reference sequence). The length of the CDR3 is 16 residues. Losses at the gene ends were 2 bases for V and 3 bases for J; bases not matched to a gene: 6. The DNA for the CDR3 is TGCGCCAGCAGTGAGGTCGGCAGGGGGCTCTACAATGAGCAGTTCTTC. It translates to CASSEVGRGLYNEQFF.

The chain recombines TRBV7-3 with TRBJ2-6, with TRBD2 identical over 11 bases. The trim removed 4 bases at V and 0 bases at J, leaving 2 bases unmatched. The CDR3 is 17 amino acids. The germline CDR1 and CDR2 sequences are SGHTA and FQGTGA. The CDR3 loop reads CASSSSGRSSGANVLTF. The CDR3 DNA is TGTGCCAGCAGCTCTAGCGGGAGGAGCTCTGGGGCCAACGTCCTGACTTTC.

This chain uses TRBV5-1 with TRBJ1-1; D is perhaps TRBD1 (6 bases). The V end lost 0 bases, the J end lost 6 bases, and 15 bases lay between the germline ends. Germline CDR1 and CDR2: SGHRS and YFSETQ. The CDR3 sequence is 15 residues long. The CDR3 region is CASSLGPLGASEAFF. CDR3 nucleotides: TGCGCCAGCAGCTTGGGTCCTTTGGGGGCTTCTGAAGCTTTCTTT.

This clone occurred once. The gene calls are TRBV20-1 and TRBJ1-1, with D possibly TRBD1 on 6 matching bases. This CDR3 has 11 amino acids. The germline CDR1 and CDR2 sequences are DFQATT and SNEGSKA (reference sequence). The V end was cut by 6 bases, the J end by 5 bases, with 10 bases between. The CDR3 DNA is TGCAGTGCGGGGGGGCGGACTGAAGCTTTCTTT. Translation: CSAGGRTEAFF.

The chain has TRBV7-2 and TRBJ2-3, with D unresolved. V lost 5 bases to trimming and J lost 5 bases, with 17 bases between them. The germline CDR1 and CDR2 sequences are SGHTA and FQGNSA. This CDR3 comprises 15 residues. CDR3 loop: CASSTRLFRGDTQYF. The CDR3 region has the DNA TGTGCCAGCAGCACACGGTTATTTCGTGGAGATACGCAGTATTTT.

This chain joins TRBV29-1 and TRBJ2-7; a possible D gene is TRBD1 (6 bases). The CDR3 loop spans 12 amino acids. V was shortened by 7 bases and J by 2 bases, with 12 bases between the two germline ends. Per the germline V gene, CDR1 is SQVTM and CDR2 is ANQGSEA. In DNA form, the CDR3 reads TGCAGCGCAGGGGACCCAACCTACGAGCAGTACTTC. This codes for CSAGDPTYEQYF.

The chain joins TRBV6-5 to TRBJ2-7; no firm D call. Looked up from germline, CDR1 is MNHEY and CDR2 is SVGAGI. Trimming cost V 7 bases and J 4 bases, with 11 bases left between them. CDR3 length: 12 residues. In DNA form, the CDR3 reads TGTGCCAGCAAGCGACAAGAGTACGAGCAGTACTTC. It specifies CASKRQEYEQYF.